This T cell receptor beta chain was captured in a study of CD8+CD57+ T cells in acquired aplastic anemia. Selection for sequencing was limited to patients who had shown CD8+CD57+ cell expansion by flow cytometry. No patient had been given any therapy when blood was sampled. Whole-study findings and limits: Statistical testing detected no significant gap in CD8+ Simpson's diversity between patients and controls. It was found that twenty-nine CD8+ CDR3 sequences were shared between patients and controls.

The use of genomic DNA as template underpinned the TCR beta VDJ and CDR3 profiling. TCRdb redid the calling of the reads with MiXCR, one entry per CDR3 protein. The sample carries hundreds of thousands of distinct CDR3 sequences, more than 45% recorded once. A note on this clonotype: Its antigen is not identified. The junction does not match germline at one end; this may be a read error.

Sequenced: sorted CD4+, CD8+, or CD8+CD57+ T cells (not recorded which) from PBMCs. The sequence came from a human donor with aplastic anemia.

CDR3 nucleotides: TGTGCCAGCAGCCGGGGACCGAACTATAGCTACACCTTC. Translated, it gives CASSRGPNYSYTF. This chain links TRBV7-9 with TRBJ1-2; TRBD1 is a possible D gene (5 bases). This CDR3 region has 13 residues. The germline V gene has CDR1 SEHNR and CDR2 FQNEAQ (reference sequence).